This TCR beta chain was identified during a study of blood T cell repertoires in COVID-19. The data were produced by immunoSEQ multiplex PCR, yet TCRdb's version contains in-frame clones alone and is incomplete. The sample holds around 150,000 clones, more than 60% seen once. The sample consisted of peripheral blood. The source is a man aged 55 to 70 with acute or convalescent COVID-19.

DNA of the CDR3: TGTGCCAGCAGTGAAGGGCACGGGGTCTATGGCTACACCTTC. Translation: CASSEGHGVYGYTF. The rearrangement joins TRBV2 to TRBJ1-2; D uncertain. This CDR3 contains 14 residues. Germline V lookup: CDR1 SNHLY, CDR2 FYNNEI. The germline V and J ends were trimmed by 1 base and 4 bases, with 10 bases remaining between them.